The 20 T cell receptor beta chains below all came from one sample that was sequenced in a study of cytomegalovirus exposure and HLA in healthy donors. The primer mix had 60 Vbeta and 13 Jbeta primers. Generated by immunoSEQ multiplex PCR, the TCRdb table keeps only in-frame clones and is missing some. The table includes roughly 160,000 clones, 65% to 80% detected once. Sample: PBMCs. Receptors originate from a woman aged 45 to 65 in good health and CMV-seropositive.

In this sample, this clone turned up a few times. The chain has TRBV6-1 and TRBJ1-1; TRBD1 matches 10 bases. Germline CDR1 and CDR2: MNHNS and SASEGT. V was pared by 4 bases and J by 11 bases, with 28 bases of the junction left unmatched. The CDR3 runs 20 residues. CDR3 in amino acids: CASSARPGTGDERLTIGAFF. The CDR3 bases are TGTGCCAGCAGTGCACGCCCCGGGACAGGGGACGAGCGCCTAACGATAGGCGCTTTCTTT.

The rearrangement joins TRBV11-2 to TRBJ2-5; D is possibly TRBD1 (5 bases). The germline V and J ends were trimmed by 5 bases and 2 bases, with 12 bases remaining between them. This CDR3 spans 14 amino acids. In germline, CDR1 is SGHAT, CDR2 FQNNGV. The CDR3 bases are TGTGCCAGCAGCCACAGGCTAGGACAAGAGACCCAGTACTTC. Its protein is CASSHRLGQETQYF.

Here the CDR3 reads CATSRDWASGRSYEQYF. The CDR3 DNA sequence: TGTGCCACCAGCAGAGATTGGGCTAGCGGGAGGAGTTACGAGCAGTACTTC. The chain employs TRBV15 and TRBJ2-7, with 11 bases fitting TRBD2. Germline CDR1 is LNHNV and CDR2 is YYDKDF (reference sequence). The junction had 8 bases not matched to a gene; V was cut back by 0 bases and J by 4 bases. The CDR3 runs to 17 residues.

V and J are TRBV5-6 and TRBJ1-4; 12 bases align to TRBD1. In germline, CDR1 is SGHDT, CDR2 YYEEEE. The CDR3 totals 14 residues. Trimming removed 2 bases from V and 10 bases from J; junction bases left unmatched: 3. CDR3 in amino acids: CASSFGTGGRKLFF. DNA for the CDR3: TGTGCCAGCAGCTTCGGGACAGGGGGCCGAAAACTGTTTTTT.

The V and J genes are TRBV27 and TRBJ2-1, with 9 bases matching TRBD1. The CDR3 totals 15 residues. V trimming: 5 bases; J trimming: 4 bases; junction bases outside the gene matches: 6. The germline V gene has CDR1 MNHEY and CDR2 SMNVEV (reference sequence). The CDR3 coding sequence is TGTGCCAGCAGTCCCCCGGGGACAGGGTACAATGAGCAGTTCTTC. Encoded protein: CASSPPGTGYNEQFF.

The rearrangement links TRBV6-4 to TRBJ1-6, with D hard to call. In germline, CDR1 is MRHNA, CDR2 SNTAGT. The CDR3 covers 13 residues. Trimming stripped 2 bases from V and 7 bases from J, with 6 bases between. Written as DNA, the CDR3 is TGTGCCAGCAGTGACGAGGTGAATTCACCCCTCCACTTT. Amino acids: CASSDEVNSPLHF.

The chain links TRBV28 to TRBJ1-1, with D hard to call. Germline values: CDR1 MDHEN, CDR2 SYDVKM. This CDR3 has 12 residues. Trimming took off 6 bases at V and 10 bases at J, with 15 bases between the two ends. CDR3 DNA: TGTGCCAGCAGCCCGAGAGGGCTGGGAGCTTTCTTT. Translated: CASSPRGLGAFF.

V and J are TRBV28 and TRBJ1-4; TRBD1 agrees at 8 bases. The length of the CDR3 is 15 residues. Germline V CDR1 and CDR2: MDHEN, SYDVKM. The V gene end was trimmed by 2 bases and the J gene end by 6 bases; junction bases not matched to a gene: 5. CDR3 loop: CASSLNSGGDEKLFF. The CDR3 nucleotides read TGTGCCAGCAGTTTAAATTCAGGGGGCGATGAAAAACTGTTTTTT.

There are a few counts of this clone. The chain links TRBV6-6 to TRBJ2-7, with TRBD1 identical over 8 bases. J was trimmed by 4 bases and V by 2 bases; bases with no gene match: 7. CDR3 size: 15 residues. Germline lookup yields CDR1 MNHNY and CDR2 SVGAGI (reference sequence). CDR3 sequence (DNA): TGTGCCAGCAGTTACAGTGGACAGGGTTGGTACGAGCAGTACTTC. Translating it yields CASSYSGQGWYEQYF.

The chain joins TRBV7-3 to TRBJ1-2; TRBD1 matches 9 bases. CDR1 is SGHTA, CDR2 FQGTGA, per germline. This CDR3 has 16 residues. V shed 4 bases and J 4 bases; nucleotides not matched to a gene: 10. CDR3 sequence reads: CASSSDTGTGSYGYTF. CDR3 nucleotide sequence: TGTGCCAGCAGCTCAGACACCGGGACAGGGTCCTATGGCTACACCTTC.

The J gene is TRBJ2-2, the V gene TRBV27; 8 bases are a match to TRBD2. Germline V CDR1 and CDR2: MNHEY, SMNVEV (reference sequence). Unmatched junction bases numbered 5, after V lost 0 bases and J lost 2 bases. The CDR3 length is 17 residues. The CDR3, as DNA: TGTGCCAGCAGTTTATCGGGGCGGGGGGCAAACACCGGGGAGCTGTTTTTT. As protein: CASSLSGRGANTGELFF.

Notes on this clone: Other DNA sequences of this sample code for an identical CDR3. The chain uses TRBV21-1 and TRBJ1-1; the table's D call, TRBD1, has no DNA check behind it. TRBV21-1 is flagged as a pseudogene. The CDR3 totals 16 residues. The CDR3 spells CASSNQGRGGNTEAFF. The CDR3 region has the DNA TGTGCCAGCAGCAATCAGGGGAGAGGGGGGAACACTGAAGCTTTCTTT.

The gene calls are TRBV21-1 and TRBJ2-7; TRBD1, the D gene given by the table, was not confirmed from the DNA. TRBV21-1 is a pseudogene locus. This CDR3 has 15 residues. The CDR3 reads CASSNYRVGSYEQYF. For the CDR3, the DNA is TGTGCCAGCAGCAACTACAGGGTGGGCTCCTACGAGCAGTACTTC.

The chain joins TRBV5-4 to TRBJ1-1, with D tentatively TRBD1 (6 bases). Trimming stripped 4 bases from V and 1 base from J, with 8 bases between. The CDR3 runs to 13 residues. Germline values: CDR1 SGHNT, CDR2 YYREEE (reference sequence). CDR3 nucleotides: TGTGCCAGCAGCGGGGGACAGAACACTGAAGCTTTCTTT. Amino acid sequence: CASSGGQNTEAFF.

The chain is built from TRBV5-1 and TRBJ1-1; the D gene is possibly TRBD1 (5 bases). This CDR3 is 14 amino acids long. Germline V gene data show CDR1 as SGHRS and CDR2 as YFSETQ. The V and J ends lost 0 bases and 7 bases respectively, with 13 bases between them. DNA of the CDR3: TGCGCCAGCAGCTTGGATTCGGGGGACGTTGAAGCTTTCTTT. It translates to CASSLDSGDVEAFF.

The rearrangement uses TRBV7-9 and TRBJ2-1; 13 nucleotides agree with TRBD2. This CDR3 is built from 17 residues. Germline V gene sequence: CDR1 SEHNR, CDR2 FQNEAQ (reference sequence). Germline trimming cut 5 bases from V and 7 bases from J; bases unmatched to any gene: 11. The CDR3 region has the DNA TGTGCCAGCAGCGCCCGACTAGCGGGGGGCCAGGGGAATGAGCAGTTCTTC. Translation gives CASSARLAGGQGNEQFF.

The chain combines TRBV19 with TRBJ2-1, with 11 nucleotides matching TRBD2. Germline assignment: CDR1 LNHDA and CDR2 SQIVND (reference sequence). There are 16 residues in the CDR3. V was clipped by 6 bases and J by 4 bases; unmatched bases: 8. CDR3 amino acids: CASRPSLAGVYNEQFF. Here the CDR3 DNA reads TGTGCCAGTAGACCCTCACTAGCGGGGGTATACAATGAGCAGTTCTTC.

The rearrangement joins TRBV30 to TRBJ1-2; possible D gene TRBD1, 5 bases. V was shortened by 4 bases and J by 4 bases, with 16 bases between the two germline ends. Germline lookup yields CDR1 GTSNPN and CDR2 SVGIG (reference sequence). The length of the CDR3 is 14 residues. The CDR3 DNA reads TGTGCCTGGAACTCGGGGGGATTGAGCTATGGCTACACCTTC. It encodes CAWNSGGLSYGYTF.

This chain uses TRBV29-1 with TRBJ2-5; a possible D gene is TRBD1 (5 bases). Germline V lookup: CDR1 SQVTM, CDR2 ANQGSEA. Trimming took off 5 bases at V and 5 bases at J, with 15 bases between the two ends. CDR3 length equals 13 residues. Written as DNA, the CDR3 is TGCAGCGTTAGGGGCCCTTTTAGGGAGACCCAGTACTTC. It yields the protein CSVRGPFRETQYF.

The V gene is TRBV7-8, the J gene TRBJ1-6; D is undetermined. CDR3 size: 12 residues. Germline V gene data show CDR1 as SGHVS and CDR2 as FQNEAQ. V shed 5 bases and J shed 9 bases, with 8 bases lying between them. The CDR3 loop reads CASSPTLSPLHF. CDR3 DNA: TGTGCCAGCAGCCCGACACTTTCACCCCTCCACTTT.